These T cell receptor beta chains were read from a single sample in a study of T-cell reconstitution after alpha-beta-depleted transplantation in children. TCRdb passed the PCR reads through MiXCR, listing each CDR3 protein once. The repertoire holds 200,000 to 250,000 distinct CDR3 sequences, with over 9.5% as singletons. The sequencing used PBMCs from the stem cell graft donor, collected from the stem cell graft. These receptors all stem from a human donor who donated a stem cell graft to a child with SCID. CDR3s include the opening cysteine and the closing phenylalanine or tryptophan. D genes are given only for firm matches. The size field is filled for only some rows; it gives once, few, many or a size class.

V	D	J	length	size	CDR3	DNA
TRBV9	TRBD1	TRBJ1-4	15	many	CASSAADREDEKLFF	TGTGCCAGCAGCGCGGCGGACAGGGAGGATGAAAAACTGTTTTTT
TRBV5-1	TRBD2	TRBJ2-1	13	-	CASSLILAGEQFF	TGCGCCAGCAGCCTGATCCTAGCGGGTGAGCAGTTCTTC
TRBV5-1	-	TRBJ1-1	13	many	CASSFGWGFEAFF	TGCGCCAGCAGCTTTGGGTGGGGGTTTGAAGCTTTCTTT
TRBV5-1	TRBD1	TRBJ2-1	14	many	CASSPGQTYNEQFF	TGCGCCAGCAGCCCGGGACAGACCTACAATGAGCAGTTCTTC
TRBV7-2	-	TRBJ2-3	16	many	CASSLIGAAEGNTQYF	TGTGCCAGCAGCTTAATAGGAGCCGCCGAGGGGAATACGCAGTATTTT
TRBV6-1	-	TRBJ2-7	15	-	CASTLKSGGTYEQYF	TGTGCCAGCACCCTAAAATCCGGGGGAACCTACGAGCAGTACTTC
TRBV4-3	TRBD2	TRBJ2-5	16	few	CASSQLGSGGQETQYF	TGCGCCAGCAGCCAATTGGGGAGCGGGGGACAAGAGACCCAGTACTTC
TRBV15	-	TRBJ1-1	16	many	CATSDELARRNTEAFF	TGTGCCACCAGCGACGAACTGGCTAGAAGGAACACTGAAGCTTTCTTT
TRBV5-5	-	TRBJ1-1	15	many	CASSLVGQLNTEAFF	TGTGCCAGCAGCTTGGTGGGCCAGTTGAACACTGAAGCTTTCTTT
TRBV5-1	TRBD2	TRBJ2-1	16	many	CASSLAGGAPFREQFF	TGCGCCAGCAGCTTGGCCGGGGGGGCTCCTTTCCGTGAGCAGTTCTTC
TRBV12-3/TRBV12-4	-	TRBJ2-3	15	many	CASILTGMATDTQYF	TGTGCCAGCATTCTAACGGGGATGGCGACAGATACGCAGTATTTT
TRBV4-1	-	TRBJ1-1	14	many	CASSHPSPRTEAFF	TGCGCCAGCAGCCATCCCTCCCCACGGACTGAAGCTTTCTTT
TRBV5-1	-	TRBJ1-2	15	-	CASSFRVGEDYGYTF	TGCGCCAGCAGCTTCCGGGTCGGGGAGGACTATGGCTACACCTTC
TRBV20-1	TRBD1	TRBJ1-1	13	many	CSASQGADTEAFF	TGCAGTGCTAGTCAGGGGGCAGACACTGAAGCTTTCTTT
TRBV12-3/TRBV12-4	-	TRBJ2-7	14	-	CASSFQLLAYEQYF	TGTGCCAGCAGTTTCCAACTTCTAGCCTACGAGCAGTACTTC
TRBV29-1	-	TRBJ1-1	13	-	CSVVEIMNTEAFF	TGCAGCGTTGTCGAGATCATGAACACTGAAGCTTTCTTT
TRBV6-5	TRBD1	TRBJ1-6	16	many	CASSYSSGQGNSPLHF	TGTGCCAGCAGTTATTCCTCGGGACAGGGAAATTCACCCCTCCACTTT
TRBV29-1	-	TRBJ1-1	12	many	CSVVFGGIEAFF	TGCAGCGTTGTTTTCGGAGGGATAGAGGCTTTCTTT
TRBV20-1	-	TRBJ1-2	16	many	CSARAPLTGNTDGYTF	TGCAGTGCTAGAGCACCCTTAACAGGGAATACGGATGGCTACACCTTC
TRBV3-1	-	TRBJ1-1	13	many	CASSQRRGTEAFF	TGTGCCAGCAGCCAACGAAGGGGGACAGAAGCTTTCTTT
TRBV19	-	TRBJ1-1	15	-	CASSIGRLMNTEAFF	TGTGCCAGTAGTATCGGCAGACTCATGAACACTGAAGCTTTCTTT
TRBV7-6	-	TRBJ2-1	17	-	CASSLEGYRSSYNEQFF	TGTGCCAGCAGCTTAGAGGGCTATCGGTCCTCCTACAATGAGCAGTTCTTC
TRBV5-8	TRBD1	TRBJ2-5	15	many	CASSSGQGGYETQYF	TGTGCCAGCAGCTCCGGACAGGGTGGATACGAGACCCAGTACTTC
TRBV5-5	-	TRBJ1-4	15	-	CASSLGASANEKLFF	TGTGCCAGCAGCTTGGGGGCGAGCGCTAATGAAAAACTGTTTTTT
TRBV20-1	TRBD1	TRBJ2-5	15	many	CSARLTGGIQETQYF	TGCAGTGCTAGATTAACAGGGGGGATCCAAGAGACCCAGTACTTC
TRBV5-1	-	TRBJ1-3	15	many	CASSLRGDSGNTIYF	TGCGCCAGCAGCTTGCGGGGAGACTCTGGAAACACCATATATTTT
TRBV7-8	-	TRBJ1-1	15	many	CASSFGRGGNTEAFF	TGTGCCAGCAGCTTTGGGAGGGGGGGAAACACTGAAGCTTTCTTT
TRBV28	-	TRBJ2-2	16	many	CASSSTDGANTGELFF	TGTGCCAGCAGTTCCACGGACGGAGCGAACACCGGGGAGCTGTTTTTT
TRBV5-5	-	TRBJ2-3	15	few	CASKPQGPAADTQYF	TGTGCCAGCAAACCGCAGGGACCTGCCGCAGATACGCAGTATTTT